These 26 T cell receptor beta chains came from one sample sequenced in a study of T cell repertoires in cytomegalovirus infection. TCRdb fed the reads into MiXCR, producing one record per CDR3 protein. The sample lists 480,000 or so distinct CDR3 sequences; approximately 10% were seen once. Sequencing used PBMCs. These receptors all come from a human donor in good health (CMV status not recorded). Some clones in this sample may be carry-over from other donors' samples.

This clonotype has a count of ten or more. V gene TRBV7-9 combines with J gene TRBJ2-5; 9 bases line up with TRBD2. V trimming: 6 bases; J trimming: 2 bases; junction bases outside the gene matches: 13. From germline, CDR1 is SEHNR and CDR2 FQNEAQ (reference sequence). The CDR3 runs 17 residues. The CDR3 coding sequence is TGTGCCAGCAGTCTTCCAAAGCGGGGGGTAGATCAAGAGACCCAGTACTTC. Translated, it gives CASSLPKRGVDQETQYF.

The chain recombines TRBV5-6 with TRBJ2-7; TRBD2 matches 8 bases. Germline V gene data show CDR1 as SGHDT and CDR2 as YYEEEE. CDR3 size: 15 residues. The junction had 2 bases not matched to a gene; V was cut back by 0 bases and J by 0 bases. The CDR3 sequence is CASSLEAGVSYEQYF. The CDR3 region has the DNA TGTGCCAGCAGCTTGGAAGCGGGAGTCTCCTACGAGCAGTACTTC.

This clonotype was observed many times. The CDR3 nucleotides are TGTGCCAGCAGCTCGGACAGGGCGAACACTGAAGCTTTCTTT. Translation: CASSSDRANTEAFF. This rearrangement joins TRBV7-6 to TRBJ1-1; 8 nucleotides line up with TRBD1. This CDR3 region has 14 residues. V shed 4 bases and J 1 base; nucleotides not matched to a gene: 2. In germline, CDR1 is SGHVS, CDR2 FNYEAQ. The variable domain in full, completed from reference TRBV7-6 and TRBJ1-1, reads GAGVSQSPRYKVTKRGQDVALRCDPISGHVSLYWYRQALGQGPEFLTYFNYEAQQDKSGLPNDRFSAERPEGSISTLTIQRTEQRDSAMYRCASSSDRANTEAFFGQGTRLTVV.

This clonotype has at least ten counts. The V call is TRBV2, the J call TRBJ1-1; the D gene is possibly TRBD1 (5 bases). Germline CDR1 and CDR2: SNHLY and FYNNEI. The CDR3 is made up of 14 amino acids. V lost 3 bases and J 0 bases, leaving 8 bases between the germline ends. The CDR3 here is CASSEWGMNTEAFF. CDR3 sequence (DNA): TGTGCCAGCAGTGAGTGGGGGATGAACACTGAAGCTTTCTTT.

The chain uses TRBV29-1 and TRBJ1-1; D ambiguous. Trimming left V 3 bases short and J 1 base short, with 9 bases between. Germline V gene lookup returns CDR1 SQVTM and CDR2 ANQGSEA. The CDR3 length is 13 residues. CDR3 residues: CSVDEQPNTEAFF. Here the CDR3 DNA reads TGCAGCGTTGATGAACAGCCGAACACTGAAGCTTTCTTT.

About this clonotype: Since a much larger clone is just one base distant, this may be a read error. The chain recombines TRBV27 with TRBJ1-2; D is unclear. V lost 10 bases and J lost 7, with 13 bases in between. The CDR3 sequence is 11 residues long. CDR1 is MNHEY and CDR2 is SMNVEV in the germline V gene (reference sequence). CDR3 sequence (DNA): TGTGCCAACATGGATGGGCTTGGCTACACCTTC. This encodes CANMDGLGYTF.

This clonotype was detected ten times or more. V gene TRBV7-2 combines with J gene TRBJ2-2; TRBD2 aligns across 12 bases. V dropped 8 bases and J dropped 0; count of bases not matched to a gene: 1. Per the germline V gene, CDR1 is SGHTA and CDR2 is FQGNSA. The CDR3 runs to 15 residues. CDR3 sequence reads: CASRTSGTNTGELFF. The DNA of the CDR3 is TGTGCCAGCCGGACTAGCGGGACGAACACCGGGGAGCTGTTTTTT.

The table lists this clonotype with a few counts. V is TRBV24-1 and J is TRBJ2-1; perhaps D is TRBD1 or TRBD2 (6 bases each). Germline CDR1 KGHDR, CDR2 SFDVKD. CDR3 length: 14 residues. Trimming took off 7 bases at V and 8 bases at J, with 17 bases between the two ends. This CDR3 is CATRGGGPRDEQFF. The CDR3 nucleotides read TGTGCCACCAGGGGGGGCGGCCCTAGGGATGAGCAGTTCTTC.

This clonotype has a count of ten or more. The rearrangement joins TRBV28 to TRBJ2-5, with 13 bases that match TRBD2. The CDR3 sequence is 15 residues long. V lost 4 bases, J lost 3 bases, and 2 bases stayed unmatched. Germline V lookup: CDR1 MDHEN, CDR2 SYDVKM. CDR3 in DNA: TGTGCCAGCAGTTCGGGACTAGCGGGGAAAGAGACCCAGTACTTC. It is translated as CASSSGLAGKETQYF.

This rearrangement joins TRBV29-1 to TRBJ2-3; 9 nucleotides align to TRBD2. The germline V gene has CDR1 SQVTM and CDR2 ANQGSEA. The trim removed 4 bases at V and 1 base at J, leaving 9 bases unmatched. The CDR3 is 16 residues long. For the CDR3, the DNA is TGCAGCGTTGGGAGGTCTAGCGGGGACCGCACAGATACGCAGTATTTT. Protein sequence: CSVGRSSGDRTDTQYF.

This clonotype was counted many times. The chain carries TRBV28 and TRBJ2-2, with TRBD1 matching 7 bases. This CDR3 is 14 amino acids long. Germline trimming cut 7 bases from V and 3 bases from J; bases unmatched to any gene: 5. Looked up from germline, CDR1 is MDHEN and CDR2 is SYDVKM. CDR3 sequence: CASNHRGHTGELFF. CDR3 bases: TGTGCCAGCAATCACAGGGGACACACCGGGGAGCTGTTTTTT.

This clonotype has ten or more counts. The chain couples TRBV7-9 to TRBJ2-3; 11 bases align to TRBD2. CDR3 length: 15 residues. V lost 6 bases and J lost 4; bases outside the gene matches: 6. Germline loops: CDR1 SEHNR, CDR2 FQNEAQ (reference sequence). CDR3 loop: CASSSLAGGPDTQYF. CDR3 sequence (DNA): TGTGCCAGCAGTTCCCTAGCGGGGGGACCAGATACGCAGTATTTT.

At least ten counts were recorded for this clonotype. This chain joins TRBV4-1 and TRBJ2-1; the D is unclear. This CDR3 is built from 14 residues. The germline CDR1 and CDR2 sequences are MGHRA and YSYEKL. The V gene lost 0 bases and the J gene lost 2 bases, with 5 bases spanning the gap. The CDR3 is CASSQDPTYNEQFF. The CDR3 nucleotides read TGCGCCAGCAGCCAAGATCCCACCTACAATGAGCAGTTCTTC.

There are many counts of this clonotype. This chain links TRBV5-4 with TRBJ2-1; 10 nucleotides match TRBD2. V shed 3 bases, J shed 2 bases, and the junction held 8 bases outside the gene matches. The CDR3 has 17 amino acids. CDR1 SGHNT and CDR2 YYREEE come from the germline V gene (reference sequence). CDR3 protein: CASSSKGSGGAYNEQFF. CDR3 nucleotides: TGTGCCAGCAGCTCTAAGGGGAGCGGGGGGGCCTACAATGAGCAGTTCTTC.

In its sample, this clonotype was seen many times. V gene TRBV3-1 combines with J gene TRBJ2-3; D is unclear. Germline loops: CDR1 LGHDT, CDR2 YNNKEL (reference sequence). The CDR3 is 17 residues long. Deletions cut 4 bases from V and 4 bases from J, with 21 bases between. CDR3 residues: CASSPRRLQLDADTQYF. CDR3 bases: TGTGCCAGCAGCCCGAGGAGACTCCAGCTCGACGCAGATACGCAGTATTTT.

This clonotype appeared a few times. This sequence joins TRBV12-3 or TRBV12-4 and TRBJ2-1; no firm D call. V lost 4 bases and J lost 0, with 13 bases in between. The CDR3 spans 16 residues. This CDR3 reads CASSWVRGRSYNEQFF. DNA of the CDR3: TGTGCCAGCAGTTGGGTCCGAGGTCGCTCCTACAATGAGCAGTTCTTC.

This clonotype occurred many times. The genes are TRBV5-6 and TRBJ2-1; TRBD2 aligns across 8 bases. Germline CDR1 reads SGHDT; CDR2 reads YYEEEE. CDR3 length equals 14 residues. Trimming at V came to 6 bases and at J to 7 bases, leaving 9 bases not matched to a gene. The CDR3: CASTLSGSGNEQFF. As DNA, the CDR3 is TGTGCCAGCACCCTCAGCGGGAGTGGGAATGAGCAGTTCTTC.

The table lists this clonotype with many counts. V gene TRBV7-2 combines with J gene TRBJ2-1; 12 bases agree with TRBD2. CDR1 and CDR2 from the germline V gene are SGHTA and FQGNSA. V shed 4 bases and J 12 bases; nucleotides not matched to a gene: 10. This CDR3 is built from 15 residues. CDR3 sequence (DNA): TGTGCCAGCAGCTCCTACCCGGGACTAGCGGGCCGGCAGTTCTTC. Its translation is CASSSYPGLAGRQFF.

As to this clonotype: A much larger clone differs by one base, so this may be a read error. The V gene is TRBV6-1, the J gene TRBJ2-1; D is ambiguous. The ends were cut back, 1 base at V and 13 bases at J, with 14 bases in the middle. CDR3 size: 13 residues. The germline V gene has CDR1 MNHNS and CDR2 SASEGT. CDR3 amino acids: CASSEDGGVLQFF. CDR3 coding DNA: TGTGCCAGCAGTGAAGATGGCGGAGTATTACAGTTCTTC.

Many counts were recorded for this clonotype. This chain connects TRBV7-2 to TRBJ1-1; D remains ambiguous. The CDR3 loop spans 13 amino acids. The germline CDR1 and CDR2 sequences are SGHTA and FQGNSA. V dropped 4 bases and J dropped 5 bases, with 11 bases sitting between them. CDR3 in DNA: TGTGCCAGCAGCTCCCAAGGGAAGACTGAAGCTTTCTTT. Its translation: CASSSQGKTEAFF.

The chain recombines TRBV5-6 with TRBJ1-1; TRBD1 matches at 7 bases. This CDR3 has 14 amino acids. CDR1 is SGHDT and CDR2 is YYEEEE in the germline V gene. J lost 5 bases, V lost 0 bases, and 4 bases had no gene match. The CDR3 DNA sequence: TGTGCCAGCAGCTTGGGGGACAGCATAACTGAAGCTTTCTTT. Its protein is CASSLGDSITEAFF.

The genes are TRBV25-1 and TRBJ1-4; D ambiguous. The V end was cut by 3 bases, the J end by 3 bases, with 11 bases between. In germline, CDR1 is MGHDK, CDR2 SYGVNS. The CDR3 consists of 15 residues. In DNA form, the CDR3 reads TGTGCCAGCAGTGATCAATCGGTTGCTAATGAAAAACTGTTTTTT. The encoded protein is CASSDQSVANEKLFF.

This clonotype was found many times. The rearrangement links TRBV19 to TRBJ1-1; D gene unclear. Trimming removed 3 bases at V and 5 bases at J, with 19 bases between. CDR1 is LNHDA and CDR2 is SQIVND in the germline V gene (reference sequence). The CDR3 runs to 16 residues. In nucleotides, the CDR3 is TGTGCCAGTAGTATCCCGTTCGGGGAAATGGGTACTGAAGCTTTCTTT. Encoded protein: CASSIPFGEMGTEAFF.

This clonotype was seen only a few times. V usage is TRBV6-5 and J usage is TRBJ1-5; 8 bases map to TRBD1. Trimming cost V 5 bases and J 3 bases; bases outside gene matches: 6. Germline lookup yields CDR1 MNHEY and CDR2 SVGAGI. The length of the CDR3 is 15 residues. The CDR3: CASSSRQGLNQPQHF. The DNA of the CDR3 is TGTGCCAGCAGTAGCCGACAGGGGCTCAATCAGCCCCAGCATTTT.

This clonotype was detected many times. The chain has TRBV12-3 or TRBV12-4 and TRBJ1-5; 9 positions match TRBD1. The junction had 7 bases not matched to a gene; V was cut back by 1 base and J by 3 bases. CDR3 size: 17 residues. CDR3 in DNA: TGTGCCAGCAGTTTAGACAGGGGGCGCGGTAACAATCAGCCCCAGCATTTT. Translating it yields CASSLDRGRGNNQPQHF.

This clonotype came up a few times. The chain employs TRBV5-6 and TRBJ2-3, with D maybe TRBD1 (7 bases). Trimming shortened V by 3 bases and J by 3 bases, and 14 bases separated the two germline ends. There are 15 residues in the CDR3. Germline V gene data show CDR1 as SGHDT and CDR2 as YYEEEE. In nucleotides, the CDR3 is TGTGCCAGCAGCTCGCGGGACAGACAGACAGATACGCAGTATTTT. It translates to CASSSRDRQTDTQYF.